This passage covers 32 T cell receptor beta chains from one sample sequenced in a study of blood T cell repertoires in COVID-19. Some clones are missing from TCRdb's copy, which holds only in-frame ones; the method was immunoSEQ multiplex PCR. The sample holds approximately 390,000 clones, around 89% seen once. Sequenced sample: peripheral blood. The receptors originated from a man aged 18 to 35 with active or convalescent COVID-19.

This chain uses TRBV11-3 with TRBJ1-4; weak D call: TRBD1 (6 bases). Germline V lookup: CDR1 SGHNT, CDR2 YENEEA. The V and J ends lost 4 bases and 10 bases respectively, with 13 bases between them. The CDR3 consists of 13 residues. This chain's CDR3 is CASSSDRDGKLFF. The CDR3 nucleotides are TGTGCCAGCAGCTCGGACAGAGATGGAAAACTGTTTTTT.

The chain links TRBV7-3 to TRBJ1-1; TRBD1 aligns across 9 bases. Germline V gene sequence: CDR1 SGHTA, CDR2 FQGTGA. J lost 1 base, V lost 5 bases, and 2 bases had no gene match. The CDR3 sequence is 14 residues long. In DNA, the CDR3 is TGTGCCAGCAGCGAACAGGGGGCGAACACTGAAGCTTTCTTT. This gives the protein CASSEQGANTEAFF. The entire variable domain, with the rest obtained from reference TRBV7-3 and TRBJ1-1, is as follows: GAGVSQTPSNKVTEKGKYVELRCDPISGHTALYWYRQSLGQGPEFLIYFQGTGAADDSGLPNDRFFAVRPEGSVSTLKIQRTERGDSAVYLCASSEQGANTEAFFGQGTRLTVV.

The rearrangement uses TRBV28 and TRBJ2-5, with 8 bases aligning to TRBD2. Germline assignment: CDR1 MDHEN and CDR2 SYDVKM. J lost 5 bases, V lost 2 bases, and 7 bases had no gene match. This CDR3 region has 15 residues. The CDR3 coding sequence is TGTGCCAGCAGTTTAAATCCCAGCGGGGGCGAGACCCAGTACTTC. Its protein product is CASSLNPSGGETQYF.

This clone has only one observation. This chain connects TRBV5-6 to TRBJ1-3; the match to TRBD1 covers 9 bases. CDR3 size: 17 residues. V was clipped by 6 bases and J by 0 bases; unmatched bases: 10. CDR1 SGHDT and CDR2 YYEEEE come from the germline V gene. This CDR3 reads CASNARDRVYSGNTIYF. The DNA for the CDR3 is TGTGCCAGCAACGCTAGGGACAGGGTTTACTCTGGAAACACCATATATTTT.

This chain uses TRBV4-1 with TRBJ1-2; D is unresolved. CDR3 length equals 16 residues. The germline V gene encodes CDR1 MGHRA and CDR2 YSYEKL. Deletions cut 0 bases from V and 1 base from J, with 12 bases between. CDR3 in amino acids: CASSQDTTAYNYGYTF. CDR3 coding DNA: TGCGCCAGCAGCCAAGATACAACAGCTTATAACTATGGCTACACCTTC.

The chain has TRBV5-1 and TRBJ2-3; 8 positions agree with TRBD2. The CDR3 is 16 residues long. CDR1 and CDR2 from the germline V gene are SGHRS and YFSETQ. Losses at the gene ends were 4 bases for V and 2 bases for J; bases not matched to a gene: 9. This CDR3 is CASSLGLAFITDTQYF. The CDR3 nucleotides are TGCGCCAGCAGCCTTGGACTAGCCTTCATCACAGATACGCAGTATTTT.

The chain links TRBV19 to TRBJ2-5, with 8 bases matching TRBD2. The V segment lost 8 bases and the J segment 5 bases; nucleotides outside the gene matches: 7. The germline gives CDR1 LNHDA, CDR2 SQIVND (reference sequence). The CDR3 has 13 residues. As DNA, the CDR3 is TGTGCCAGTCCCGGGGGGGCTAGGGAGACCCAGTACTTC. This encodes CASPGGARETQYF.

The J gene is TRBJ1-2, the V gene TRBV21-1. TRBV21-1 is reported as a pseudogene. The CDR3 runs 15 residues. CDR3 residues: CASRNQGGGNYGYTF. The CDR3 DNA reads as TGTGCCAGCAGAAACCAGGGAGGGGGTAACTATGGCTACACCTTC.

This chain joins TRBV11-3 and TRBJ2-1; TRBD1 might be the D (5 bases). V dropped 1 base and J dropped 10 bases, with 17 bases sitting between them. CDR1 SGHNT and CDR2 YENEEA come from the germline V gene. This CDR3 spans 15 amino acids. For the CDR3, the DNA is TGTGCCAGCAGCTTAGGCAGGGTCAGTTTAGGGGAGCAGTTCTTC. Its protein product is CASSLGRVSLGEQFF.

The CDR3 protein is CASSQTLSYEQYF. The CDR3 nucleotides are TGTGCCAGTAGTCAGACACTCTCCTACGAGCAGTACTTC. The rearrangement links TRBV19 to TRBJ2-7, with D unresolved. This CDR3 has 13 residues. Trimming cost V 5 bases and J 0 bases, with 8 bases left between them. CDR1 is LNHDA, CDR2 SQIVND, per germline (reference sequence).

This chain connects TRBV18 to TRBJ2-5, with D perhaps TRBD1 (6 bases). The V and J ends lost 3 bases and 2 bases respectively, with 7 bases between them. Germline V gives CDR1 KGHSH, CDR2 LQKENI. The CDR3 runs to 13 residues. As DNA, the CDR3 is TGTGCCAGCTCACCGACAGGACAAGAGACCCAGTACTTC. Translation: CASSPTGQETQYF.

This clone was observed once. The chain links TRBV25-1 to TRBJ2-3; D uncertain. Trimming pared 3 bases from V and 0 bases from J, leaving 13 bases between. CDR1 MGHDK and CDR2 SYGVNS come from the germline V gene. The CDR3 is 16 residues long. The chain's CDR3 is CASSDTAVQSTDTQYF. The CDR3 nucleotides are TGTGCCAGCAGTGATACGGCGGTGCAAAGCACAGATACGCAGTATTTT. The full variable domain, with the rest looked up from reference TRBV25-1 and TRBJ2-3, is EADIYQTPRYLVIGTGKKITLECSQTMGHDKMYWYQQDPGMELHLIHYSYGVNSTEKGDLSSESTVSRIRTEHFPLTLESARPSHTSQYLCASSDTAVQSTDTQYFGPGTRLTVL.

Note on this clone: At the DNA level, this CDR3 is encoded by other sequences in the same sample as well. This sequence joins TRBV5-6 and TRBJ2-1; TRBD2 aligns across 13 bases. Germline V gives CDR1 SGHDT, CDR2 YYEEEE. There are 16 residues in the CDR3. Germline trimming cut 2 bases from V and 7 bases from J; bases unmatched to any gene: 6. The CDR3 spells CASSLGLAGVSNEQFF. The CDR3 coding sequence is TGTGCCAGCAGCTTAGGACTAGCGGGAGTATCAAATGAGCAGTTCTTC. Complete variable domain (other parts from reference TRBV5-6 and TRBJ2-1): DAGVTQSPTHLIKTRGQQVTLRCSPKSGHDTVSWYQQALGQGPQFIFQYYEEEERQRGNFPDRFSGHQFPNYSSELNVNALLLGDSALYLCASSLGLAGVSNEQFFGPGTRLTVL.

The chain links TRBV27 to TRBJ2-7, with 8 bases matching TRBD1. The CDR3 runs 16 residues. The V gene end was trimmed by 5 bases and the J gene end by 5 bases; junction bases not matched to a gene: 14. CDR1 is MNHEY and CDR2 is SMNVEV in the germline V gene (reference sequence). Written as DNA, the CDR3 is TGTGCCAGCAGTCACATCCCGACAGGGGAATTTCACGAGCAGTACTTC. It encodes CASSHIPTGEFHEQYF.

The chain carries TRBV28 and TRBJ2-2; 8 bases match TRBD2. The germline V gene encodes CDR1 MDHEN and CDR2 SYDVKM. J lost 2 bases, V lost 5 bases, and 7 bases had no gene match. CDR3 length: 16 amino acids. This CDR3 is CASSLAGGGNTGELFF. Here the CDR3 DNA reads TGTGCCAGCAGTCTGGCCGGGGGGGGTAACACCGGGGAGCTGTTTTTT. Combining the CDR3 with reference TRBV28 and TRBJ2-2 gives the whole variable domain DVKVTQSSRYLVKRTGEKVFLECVQDMDHENMFWYRQDPGLGLRLIYFSYDVKMKEKGDIPEGYSVSREKKERFSLILESASTNQTSMYLCASSLAGGGNTGELFFGEGSRLTVL.

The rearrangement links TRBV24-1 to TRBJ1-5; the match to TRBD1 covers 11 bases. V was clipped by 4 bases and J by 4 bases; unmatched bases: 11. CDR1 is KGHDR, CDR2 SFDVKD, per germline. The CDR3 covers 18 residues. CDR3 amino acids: CATSESGTGGFSNQPQHF. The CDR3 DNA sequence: TGTGCCACCAGTGAGTCCGGGACAGGGGGGTTTTCGAATCAGCCCCAGCATTTT.

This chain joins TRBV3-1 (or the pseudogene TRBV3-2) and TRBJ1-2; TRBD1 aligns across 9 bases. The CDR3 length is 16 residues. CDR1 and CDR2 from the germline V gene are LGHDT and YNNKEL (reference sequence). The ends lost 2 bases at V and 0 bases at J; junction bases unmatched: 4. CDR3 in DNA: TGTGCCAGCAGCCAAAGGGACAGGGCGCCTAACTATGGCTACACCTTC. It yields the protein CASSQRDRAPNYGYTF.

CDR3 loop: CASSGQGAYTEAFF. As DNA, the CDR3 is TGTGCCAGTAGTGGCCAGGGGGCGTATACTGAAGCTTTCTTT. The rearrangement joins TRBV19 to TRBJ1-1; 8 nucleotides line up with TRBD1. Germline loops: CDR1 LNHDA, CDR2 SQIVND (reference sequence). V lost 5 bases and J lost 5; bases outside the gene matches: 7. The CDR3 sequence is 14 residues long.

The CDR3 DNA is TGTGCCACCAGCAGAGATCGGGCAGGGGGACCTTGGGAGCAGTACTTC. Its protein product is CATSRDRAGGPWEQYF. This chain connects TRBV15 to TRBJ2-7; 7 bases align to TRBD1. The CDR3 contains 16 residues. The junction had 12 bases not matched to a gene; V was cut back by 0 bases and J by 7 bases. Germline CDR1 LNHNV, CDR2 YYDKDF (reference sequence).

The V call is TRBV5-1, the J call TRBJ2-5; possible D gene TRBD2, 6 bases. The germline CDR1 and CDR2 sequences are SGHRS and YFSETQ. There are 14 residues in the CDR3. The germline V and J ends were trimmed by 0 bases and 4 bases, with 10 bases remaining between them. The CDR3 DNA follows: TGCGCCAGCAGCTTGGTCGGGGGTGGAGAGACCCAGTACTTC. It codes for CASSLVGGGETQYF.

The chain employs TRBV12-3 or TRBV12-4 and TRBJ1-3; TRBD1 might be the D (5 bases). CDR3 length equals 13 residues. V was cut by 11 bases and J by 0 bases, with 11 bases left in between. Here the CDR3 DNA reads TGTGCCGGAAGACAGTACTCTGGAAACACCATATATTTT. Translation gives CAGRQYSGNTIYF.

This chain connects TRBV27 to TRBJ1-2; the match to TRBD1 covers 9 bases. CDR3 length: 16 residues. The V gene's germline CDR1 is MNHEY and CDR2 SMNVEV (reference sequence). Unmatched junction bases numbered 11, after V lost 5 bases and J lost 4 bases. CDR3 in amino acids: CASSPRDRATFYGYTF. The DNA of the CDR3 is TGTGCCAGCAGTCCCCGGGACAGGGCTACCTTCTATGGCTACACCTTC.

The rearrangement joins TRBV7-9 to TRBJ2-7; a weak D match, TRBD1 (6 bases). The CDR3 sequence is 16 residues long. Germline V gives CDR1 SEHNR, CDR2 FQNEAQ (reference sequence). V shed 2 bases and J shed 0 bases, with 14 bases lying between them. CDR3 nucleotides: TGTGCCAGCAGCTTATATGGACAGCGAAACTCCTACGAGCAGTACTTC. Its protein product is CASSLYGQRNSYEQYF.

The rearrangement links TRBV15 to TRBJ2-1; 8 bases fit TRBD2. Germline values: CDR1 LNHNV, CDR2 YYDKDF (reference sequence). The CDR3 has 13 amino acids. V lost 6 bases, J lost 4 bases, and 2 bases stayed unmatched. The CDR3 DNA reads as TGTGCCACCAGACCGGGGGGGTACAATGAGCAGTTCTTC. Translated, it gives CATRPGGYNEQFF.

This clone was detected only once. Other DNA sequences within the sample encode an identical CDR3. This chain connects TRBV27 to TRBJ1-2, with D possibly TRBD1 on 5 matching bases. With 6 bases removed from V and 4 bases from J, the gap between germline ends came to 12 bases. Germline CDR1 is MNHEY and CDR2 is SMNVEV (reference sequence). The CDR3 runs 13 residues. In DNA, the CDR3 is TGTGCCAGCAGCCCCCGGCAGGGCTATGGCTACACCTTC. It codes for CASSPRQGYGYTF.

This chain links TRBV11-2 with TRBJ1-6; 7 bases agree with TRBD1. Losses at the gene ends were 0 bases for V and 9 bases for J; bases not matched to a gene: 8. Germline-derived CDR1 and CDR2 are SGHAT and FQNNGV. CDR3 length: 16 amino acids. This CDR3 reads CASSLDQEGAISPLHF. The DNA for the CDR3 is TGTGCCAGCAGCTTAGATCAGGAGGGGGCCATTTCACCCCTCCACTTT.

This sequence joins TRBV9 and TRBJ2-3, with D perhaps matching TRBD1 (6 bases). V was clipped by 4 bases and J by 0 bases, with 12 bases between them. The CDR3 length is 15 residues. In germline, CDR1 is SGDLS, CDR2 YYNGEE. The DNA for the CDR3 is TGTGCCAGCAGCCCGTGGGACATGAGCACAGATACGCAGTATTTT. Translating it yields CASSPWDMSTDTQYF.

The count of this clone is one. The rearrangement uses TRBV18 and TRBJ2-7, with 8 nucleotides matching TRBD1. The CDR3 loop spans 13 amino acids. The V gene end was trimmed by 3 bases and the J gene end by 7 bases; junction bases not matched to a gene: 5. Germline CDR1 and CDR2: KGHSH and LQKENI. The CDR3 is CASSPGRGQEQYF. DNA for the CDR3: TGTGCCAGCTCACCGGGCAGGGGGCAGGAGCAGTACTTC.

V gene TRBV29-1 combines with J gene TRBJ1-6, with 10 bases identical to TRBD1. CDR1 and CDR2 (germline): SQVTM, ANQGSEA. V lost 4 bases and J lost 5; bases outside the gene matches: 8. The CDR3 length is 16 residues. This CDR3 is CSVGGDRGFHNSPLHF. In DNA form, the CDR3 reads TGCAGCGTTGGGGGGGACAGGGGTTTTCATAATTCACCCCTCCACTTT.

In DNA, the CDR3 is TGTGCCAGTAGTATGGGACACCTAAACTATGGCTACACCTTC. It translates to CASSMGHLNYGYTF. The gene calls are TRBV19 and TRBJ1-2; possibly TRBD1 for D (6 bases). Germline-derived CDR1 and CDR2 are LNHDA and SQIVND (reference sequence). CDR3 length: 14 residues. Trimming took off 3 bases at V and 2 bases at J, with 10 bases between the two ends.

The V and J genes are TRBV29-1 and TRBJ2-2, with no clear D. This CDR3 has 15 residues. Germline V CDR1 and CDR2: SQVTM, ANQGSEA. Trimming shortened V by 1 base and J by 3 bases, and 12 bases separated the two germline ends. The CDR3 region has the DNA TGCAGCGTTGAAGGAGGCCGCCGTCACACCGGGGAGCTGTTTTTT. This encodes CSVEGGRRHTGELFF.

The CDR3 here is CASSAGQGDYGYTF. The CDR3 DNA sequence: TGTGCCAGCAGCGCCGGACAGGGGGATTATGGCTACACCTTC. J is TRBJ1-2 and V is TRBV5-4; 10 bases fit TRBD1. The CDR3 contains 14 residues. Germline V CDR1 and CDR2: SGHNT, YYREEE (reference sequence). Trimming took 4 bases from V and 5 from J; bases not matched to a gene: 5.